Following are 28 T cell receptor beta chains from one sample sequenced in a study of T cells in localized non-small cell lung cancer. Here immunoSEQ multiplex PCR was the method, and the copy in TCRdb shows in-frame clones only, minus some. Found here are about 82,000 clones, around 82% of them singletons; the top ten hold 15% to 20%. Material: PBMCs, obtained before any cancer treatment. The receptors were gathered from a man aged 40-75 years with stage II squamous cell lung carcinoma.

The chain joins TRBV2 to TRBJ2-1; possibly TRBD1 for D (6 bases). Trimming pared 6 bases from V and 4 bases from J, leaving 16 bases between. CDR1 is SNHLY, CDR2 FYNNEI, per germline. CDR3 size: 15 residues. CDR3 in amino acids: CASREDRSAYNEQFF. For the CDR3, the DNA is TGTGCCAGCAGAGAGGACAGAAGCGCGTACAATGAGCAGTTCTTC.

J is TRBJ2-7 and V is TRBV29-1; a possible D gene is TRBD1 (6 bases). The CDR3 is made up of 11 amino acids. Germline assignment: CDR1 SQVTM and CDR2 ANQGSEA. The V and J ends lost 8 bases and 6 bases respectively, with 14 bases between them. The CDR3 here is CSLTWGPEQYF. The DNA for the CDR3 is TGCAGCTTAACGTGGGGGCCCGAGCAGTACTTC.

V is TRBV4-1 and J is TRBJ2-7, with D maybe TRBD1 (6 bases). The CDR3 is 15 amino acids. V lost 1 base and J 7 bases, leaving 17 bases between the germline ends. Germline V gene sequence: CDR1 MGHRA, CDR2 YSYEKL. CDR3 loop: CASSQVISARGEQYF. DNA of the CDR3: TGCGCCAGCAGCCAAGTTATATCAGCTAGGGGGGAGCAGTACTTC.

J is TRBJ1-1 and V is TRBV27, with TRBD1 identical over 7 bases. CDR1 MNHEY and CDR2 SMNVEV come from the germline V gene (reference sequence). The ends lost 5 bases at V and 4 bases at J; junction bases unmatched: 10. The CDR3 consists of 15 residues. The CDR3 DNA sequence: TGTGCCAGCAGTCGGCGACAGGGATCGGGCACTGAAGCTTTCTTT. It translates to CASSRRQGSGTEAFF.

This chain connects TRBV19 to TRBJ2-7; D is possibly TRBD1 (5 bases). V gave up 4 bases and J gave up 3 bases, with 10 bases separating them. The CDR3 loop spans 13 amino acids. In germline, CDR1 is LNHDA, CDR2 SQIVND (reference sequence). The CDR3, as DNA: TGTGCCAGTAGTAACAAGGGGATCTACGAGCAGTACTTC. Translated, it gives CASSNKGIYEQYF.

The rearrangement uses TRBV5-6 and TRBJ2-3; 13 bases map to TRBD2. The CDR3 runs to 15 residues. Unmatched junction bases numbered 4, after V lost 3 bases and J lost 6 bases. Germline CDR1 reads SGHDT; CDR2 reads YYEEEE. CDR3 in amino acids: CASSSLAGGRDTQYF. CDR3 bases: TGTGCCAGCAGCTCACTAGCGGGGGGGCGGGATACGCAGTATTTT.

A note on this clone: This probably arose from a read error, given a far larger clone one base away. Other DNA variants within this sample encode the same CDR3. V and J are TRBV5-4 and TRBJ1-2; 7 bases are shared with TRBD1. The CDR3 loop spans 12 amino acids. Germline V lookup: CDR1 SGHNT, CDR2 YYREEE (reference sequence). With V trimmed by 2 bases and J by 6 bases, 1 base remained unmatched. The CDR3 DNA reads as TGTGCCAGCAGCTTACAGGGGAATGGCTACACCTTC. It encodes CASSLQGNGYTF.

The J gene is TRBJ1-5, the V gene TRBV19, with TRBD1 matching 7 bases. Germline V gene sequence: CDR1 LNHDA, CDR2 SQIVND (reference sequence). The CDR3 spans 15 residues. With V trimmed by 4 bases and J by 0 bases, 3 bases remained unmatched. Here the CDR3 DNA reads TGTGCCAGTAGTAAGGGGACAGATAGCAATCAGCCCCAGCATTTT. It codes for CASSKGTDSNQPQHF.

This sequence joins TRBV28 and TRBJ2-3, with 9 bases that match TRBD2. CDR3 length: 14 amino acids. Germline V gene lookup returns CDR1 MDHEN and CDR2 SYDVKM. J lost 4 bases, V lost 3 bases, and 2 bases had no gene match. As DNA, the CDR3 is TGTGCCAGCAGTTTTGCTAGCGGGGCAGATACGCAGTATTTT. Its protein product is CASSFASGADTQYF.

The CDR3 sequence: CASSQAGRRHSYEQYF. The CDR3 nucleotides are TGTGCCAGCAGCCAAGCTGGAAGGCGCCACTCCTACGAGCAGTACTTC. The chain uses TRBV14 and TRBJ2-7, with D hard to call. In germline, CDR1 is SGHDN, CDR2 FVKESK. This CDR3 has 16 amino acids. V was shortened by 1 base and J by 0 bases, with 13 bases between the two germline ends. The full variable domain, completed using reference TRBV14 and TRBJ2-7, is EAGVTQFPSHSVIEKGQTVTLRCDPISGHDNLYWYRRVMGKEIKFLLHFVKESKQDESGMPNNRFLAERTGGTYSTLKVQPAELEDSGVYFCASSQAGRRHSYEQYFGPGTRLTVT.

This clone was observed a few times. The chain is built from TRBV6-5 and TRBJ1-2; D perhaps matches TRBD1 (5 bases). V dropped 6 bases and J dropped 8 bases, with 13 bases sitting between them. CDR3 length: 12 residues. CDR1 is MNHEY, CDR2 SVGAGI, per germline. The chain's CDR3 is CASSPWGEGYTF. The CDR3, as DNA: TGTGCCAGCAGCCCCTGGGGGGAAGGCTACACCTTC.

The rearrangement links TRBV29-1 to TRBJ1-2, with D tentatively TRBD1 (5 bases). This CDR3 contains 13 residues. Trimming left V 2 bases short and J 3 bases short, with 10 bases between. Per the germline V gene, CDR1 is SQVTM and CDR2 is ANQGSEA. In nucleotides, the CDR3 is TGCAGCGTTGAATTCAGGGAGGACTATGGCTACACCTTC. It is translated as CSVEFREDYGYTF. The full variable domain, in which reference TRBV29-1 and TRBJ1-2 provide the parts outside the CDR3, is SAVISQKPSRDICQRGTSLTIQCQVDSQVTMMFWYRQQPGQSLTLIATANQGSEATYESGFVIDKFPISRPNLTFSTLTVSNMSPEDSSIYLCSVEFREDYGYTFGSGTRLTVV.

CDR3 protein: CATQGGYGYTF. The CDR3 nucleotides are TGTGCCACCCAGGGGGGGTATGGCTACACCTTC. The genes are TRBV27 and TRBJ1-2; TRBD1 matches at 7 bases. This CDR3 is 11 amino acids long. The J segment lost 5 bases and the V segment lost 10 bases, leaving 4 bases of the junction unmatched. Germline V gene lookup returns CDR1 MNHEY and CDR2 SMNVEV (reference sequence).

CDR3 nucleotides: TGTGCCAGCAGGGAGAGACCTAGCACAGATACGCAGTATTTT. Its translation: CASRERPSTDTQYF. V gene TRBV6-1 combines with J gene TRBJ2-3; D call uncertain. Trimming removed 6 bases at V and 0 bases at J, with 10 bases between. Germline CDR1 is MNHNS and CDR2 is SASEGT. The CDR3 has 14 residues.

This chain connects TRBV18 to TRBJ1-1; no reliable D call. This CDR3 spans 13 amino acids. Germline CDR1 reads KGHSH; CDR2 reads LQKENI. The germline V and J ends were trimmed by 3 bases and 5 bases, with 10 bases remaining between them. CDR3 amino acids: CASSPTEATEAFF. For the CDR3, the DNA is TGTGCCAGCTCACCGACGGAGGCGACTGAAGCTTTCTTT. Together with reference TRBV18 and TRBJ1-1, the CDR3 gives the full variable domain: NAGVMQNPRHLVRRRGQEARLRCSPMKGHSHVYWYRQLPEEGLKFMVYLQKENIIDESGMPKERFSAEFPKEGPSILRIQQVVRGDSAAYFCASSPTEATEAFFGQGTRLTVV.

With regard to this clone: The junction departs from germline at one end; a sequencing error may be responsible. This chain uses TRBV19 with TRBJ2-5; 9 bases line up with TRBD1. The CDR3 is 13 amino acids. Germline CDR1 reads LNHDA; CDR2 reads SQIVND (reference sequence). The CDR3: CASSPTGGEAQYF. The CDR3 DNA is TGTGCCAGTAGCCCGACAGGGGGAGAGGCCCAGTACTTC.

The rearrangement joins TRBV30 to TRBJ2-3, with TRBD1 as a possible D gene (5 bases). Looked up from germline, CDR1 is GTSNPN and CDR2 is SVGIG (reference sequence). The ends were cut back, 4 bases at V and 3 bases at J, with 11 bases in the middle. This CDR3 comprises 13 residues. In nucleotides, the CDR3 is TGTGCCTGGACAGGGAAGGGGACAGATACGCAGTATTTT. This sequence encodes CAWTGKGTDTQYF.

This chain joins TRBV10-3 and TRBJ1-1; 7 nucleotides line up with TRBD1. The J segment lost 0 bases and the V segment lost 6 bases, leaving 4 bases of the junction unmatched. Germline CDR1 is ENHRY and CDR2 is SYGVKD. The CDR3 covers 14 residues. Written as DNA, the CDR3 is TGTGCCATCAGACCGGGACAGCTGAACACTGAAGCTTTCTTT. Its translation: CAIRPGQLNTEAFF.

V gene TRBV6-1 combines with J gene TRBJ2-6; a possible D gene is TRBD1 (6 bases). Germline loops: CDR1 MNHNS, CDR2 SASEGT. The V end was cut by 7 bases, the J end by 1 base, with 11 bases between. CDR3 length equals 15 residues. CDR3 nucleotides: TGTGCCAGCAAAACAGGGACATCTGGGGCCAACGTCCTGACTTTC. It translates to CASKTGTSGANVLTF.

The chain employs TRBV5-1 and TRBJ2-7; D is unresolved. V lost 1 base and J lost 9, with 17 bases in between. The germline V gene encodes CDR1 SGHRS and CDR2 YFSETQ. The CDR3 is 14 residues long. Written as DNA, the CDR3 is TGCGCCAGCAGCTTGACAGCTACGAGCACGGGGCAGTACTTC. Its protein product is CASSLTATSTGQYF.

This chain joins TRBV5-5 and TRBJ2-7; 7 bases agree with TRBD2. CDR1 is SGHKS and CDR2 is YYEKEE in the germline V gene (reference sequence). J lost 0 bases, V lost 0 bases, and 3 bases had no gene match. This CDR3 spans 15 amino acids. The CDR3 here is CASSLGGGSSYEQYF. CDR3 in DNA: TGTGCCAGCAGCTTGGGGGGCGGGAGCTCCTACGAGCAGTACTTC.

This chain joins TRBV28 and TRBJ2-1; 7 bases fit TRBD2. Per the germline V gene, CDR1 is MDHEN and CDR2 is SYDVKM. The ends lost 7 bases at V and 2 bases at J; junction bases unmatched: 8. The CDR3 covers 15 residues. CDR3 DNA: TGTGCCAGCATCTGGGCCAGCGGGGCCTACAATGAGCAGTTCTTC. Encoded protein: CASIWASGAYNEQFF.

The chain carries TRBV7-2 and TRBJ2-3; D not certain. CDR3 length equals 15 residues. Germline V gives CDR1 SGHTA, CDR2 FQGNSA. The V end lost 4 bases, the J end lost 0 bases, and 11 bases lay between the germline ends. The CDR3 reads CASSSTLLSTDTQYF. CDR3 coding DNA: TGTGCCAGCAGCTCCACTCTTCTGAGCACAGATACGCAGTATTTT.

The chain recombines TRBV27 with TRBJ1-1; D perhaps matches TRBD1 (5 bases). The CDR3 has 11 amino acids. Germline assignment: CDR1 MNHEY and CDR2 SMNVEV (reference sequence). Trimming left V 4 bases short and J 13 bases short, with 13 bases between. The CDR3, as DNA: TGTGCCAGCAGTTACAGAGGGGTAGATTTCTTT. Translating gives CASSYRGVDFF.

The rearrangement joins TRBV19 to TRBJ1-2, with a weak D call TRBD1 (5 bases). The CDR3 covers 15 residues. V was clipped by 6 bases and J by 6 bases, with 20 bases between them. Germline V gives CDR1 LNHDA, CDR2 SQIVND (reference sequence). The CDR3 here is CASRSGTLANNGYTF. The CDR3, as DNA: TGTGCCAGTAGATCCGGGACTCTAGCGAATAATGGCTACACCTTC.

This clone has just a few counts. This chain joins TRBV5-1 and TRBJ2-7, with 9 bases identical to TRBD2. Germline V gene sequence: CDR1 SGHRS, CDR2 YFSETQ. The CDR3 sequence is 15 residues long. With 3 bases clipped from V and 4 bases from J, the junction kept 8 bases outside the gene matches. As DNA, the CDR3 is TGCGCCAGCAGCTACCAGACTAGCGGTACTTACGAGCAGTACTTC. The encoded protein is CASSYQTSGTYEQYF.

This clone was recorded a few times. CDR3 coding DNA: TGCGCCAGCAGCTTGGCTGGCAGGCAAGATCAGCCCCAGCATTTT. Translating it yields CASSLAGRQDQPQHF. The chain is built from TRBV5-1 and TRBJ1-5, with D unclear. The germline CDR1 and CDR2 sequences are SGHRS and YFSETQ. V was trimmed by 0 bases and J by 5 bases, leaving 12 bases between them. The CDR3 loop spans 15 amino acids.

The sample holds a few counts of this clone. V gene TRBV6-6 combines with J gene TRBJ1-5; D gene uncertain. V lost 0 bases and J lost 4, with 10 bases in between. The CDR3 spans 15 residues. CDR1 and CDR2 (germline): MNHNY, SVGAGI (reference sequence). CDR3 amino acids: CASSYSWRRNQPQHF. The CDR3 DNA reads as TGTGCCAGCAGTTACTCGTGGCGGAGAAATCAGCCCCAGCATTTT.